This TCR beta chain is from a study of radiotherapy plus CTLA-4 blockade in lung cancer. Whole-study context: Objective response was observed in over 15% of patients, and disease control in just over 30%.

Overall study findings and caveats: The authors reported that early blood T cell clone dynamics, with interferon-beta, best predicted response. Blood saw expansion of tumor-derived TCR clones after radiotherapy plus ipilimumab.

This clone was seen a handful of times. Antigen unknown. Enrolled patients, whose metastatic non-small-cell lung cancer was chemo-refractory, received focal radiation plus CTLA-4 blockade with ipilimumab. The table came from immunoSEQ multiplex PCR; TCRdb's copy has only in-frame clones and leaves some out. The sample contains under 90,000 clones, about 78% of which appear only once. The J segment lost 4 bases and the V segment lost 0 bases, leaving 4 bases of the junction unmatched. This CDR3 is 17 amino acids long. CDR1 is MDHEN and CDR2 is SYDVKM in the germline V gene. Sequenced here: peripheral blood, sampled from a patient treated with radiotherapy plus ipilimumab. This TCR came from a human donor with non-small cell lung cancer that progressed on radiotherapy plus ipilimumab. J is TRBJ2-5 and V is TRBV28, with TRBD2 matching 14 bases. DNA for the CDR3: TGTGCCAGCAGTTTATGGGGGACTAGCGGGGGTCCAGAGACCCAGTACTTC. Protein product: CASSLWGTSGGPETQYF.